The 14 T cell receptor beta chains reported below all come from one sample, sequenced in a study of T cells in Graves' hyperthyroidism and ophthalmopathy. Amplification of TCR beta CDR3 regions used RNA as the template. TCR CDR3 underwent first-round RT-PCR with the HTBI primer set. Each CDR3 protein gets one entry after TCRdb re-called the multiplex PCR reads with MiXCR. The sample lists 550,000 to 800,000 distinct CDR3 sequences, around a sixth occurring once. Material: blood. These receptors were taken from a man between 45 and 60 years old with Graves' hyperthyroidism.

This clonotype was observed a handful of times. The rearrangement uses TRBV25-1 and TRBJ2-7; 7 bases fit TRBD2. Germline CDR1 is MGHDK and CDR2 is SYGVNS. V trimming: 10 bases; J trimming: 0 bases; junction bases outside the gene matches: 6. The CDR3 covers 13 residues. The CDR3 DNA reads TGTGCCACCCTAGCGGAGAGCTCCTACGAGCAGTACTTC. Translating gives CATLAESSYEQYF.

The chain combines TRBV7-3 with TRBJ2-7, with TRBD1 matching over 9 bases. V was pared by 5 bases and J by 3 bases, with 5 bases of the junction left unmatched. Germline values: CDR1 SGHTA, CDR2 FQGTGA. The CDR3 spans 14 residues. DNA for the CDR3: TGTGCCAGCAGCCCCTCGACAGGGGGCTACGAGCAGTACTTC. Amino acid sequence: CASSPSTGGYEQYF.

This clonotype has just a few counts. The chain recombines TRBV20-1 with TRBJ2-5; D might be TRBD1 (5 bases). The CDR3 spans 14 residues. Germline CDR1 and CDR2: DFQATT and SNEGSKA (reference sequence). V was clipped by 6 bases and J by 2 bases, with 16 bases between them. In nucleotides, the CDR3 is TGCAGTGCGGGCAGGGTGGACCCACAAGAGACCCAGTACTTC. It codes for CSAGRVDPQETQYF.

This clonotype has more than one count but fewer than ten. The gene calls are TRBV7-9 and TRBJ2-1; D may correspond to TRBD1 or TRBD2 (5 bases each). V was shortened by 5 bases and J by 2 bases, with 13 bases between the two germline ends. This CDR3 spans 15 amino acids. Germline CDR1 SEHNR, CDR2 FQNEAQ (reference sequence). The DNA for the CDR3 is TGTGCCAGCAGCCGGGACGTTATTACCTACAATGAGCAGTTCTTC. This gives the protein CASSRDVITYNEQFF.

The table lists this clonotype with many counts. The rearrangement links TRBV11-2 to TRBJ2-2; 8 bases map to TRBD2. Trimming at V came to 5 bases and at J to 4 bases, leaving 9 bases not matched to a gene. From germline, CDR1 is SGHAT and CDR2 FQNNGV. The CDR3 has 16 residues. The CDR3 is CASSPWTSQGTGELFF. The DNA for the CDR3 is TGTGCCAGCAGCCCGTGGACTAGCCAGGGCACCGGGGAGCTGTTTTTT.

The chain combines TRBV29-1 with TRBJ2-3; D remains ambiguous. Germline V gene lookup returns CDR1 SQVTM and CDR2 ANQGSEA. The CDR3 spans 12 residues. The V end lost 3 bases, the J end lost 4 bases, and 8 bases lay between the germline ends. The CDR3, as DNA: TGCAGCGTTGATCCGATCGCAGATACGCAGTATTTT. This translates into CSVDPIADTQYF.

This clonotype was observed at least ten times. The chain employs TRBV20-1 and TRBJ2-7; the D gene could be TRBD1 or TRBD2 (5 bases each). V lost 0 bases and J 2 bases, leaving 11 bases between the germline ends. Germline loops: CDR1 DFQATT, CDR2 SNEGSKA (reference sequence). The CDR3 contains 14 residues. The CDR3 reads CSARDPGAAYEQYF. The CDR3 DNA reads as TGCAGTGCTAGAGATCCCGGGGCCGCCTACGAGCAGTACTTC.

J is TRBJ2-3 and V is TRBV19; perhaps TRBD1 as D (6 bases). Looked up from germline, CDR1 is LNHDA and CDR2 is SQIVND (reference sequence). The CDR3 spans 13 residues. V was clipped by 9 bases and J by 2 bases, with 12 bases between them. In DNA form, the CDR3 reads TGTGCCAGCCACAGGGATTCCACAGATACGCAGTATTTT. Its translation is CASHRDSTDTQYF.

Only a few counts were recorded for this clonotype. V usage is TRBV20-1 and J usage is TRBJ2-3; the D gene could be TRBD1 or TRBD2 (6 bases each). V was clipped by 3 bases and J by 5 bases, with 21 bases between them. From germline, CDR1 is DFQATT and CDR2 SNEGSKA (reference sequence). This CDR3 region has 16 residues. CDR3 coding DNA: TGCAGTGCTAGCGGGTGGGGGTCGGGGGCAGGAGATACGCAGTATTTT. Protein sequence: CSASGWGSGAGDTQYF.

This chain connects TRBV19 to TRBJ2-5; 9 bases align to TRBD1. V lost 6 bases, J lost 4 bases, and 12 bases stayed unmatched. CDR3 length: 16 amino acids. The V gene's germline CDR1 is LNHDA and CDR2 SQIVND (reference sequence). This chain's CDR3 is CASRFTGTGTGETQYF. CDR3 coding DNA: TGTGCCAGTAGATTCACCGGGACAGGGACCGGAGAGACCCAGTACTTC.

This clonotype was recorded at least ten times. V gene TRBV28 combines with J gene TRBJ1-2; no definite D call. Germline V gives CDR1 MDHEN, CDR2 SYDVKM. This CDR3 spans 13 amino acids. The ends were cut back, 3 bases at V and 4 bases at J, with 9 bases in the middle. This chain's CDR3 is CASSLGGLYGYTF. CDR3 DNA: TGTGCCAGCAGTTTGGGCGGGCTCTATGGCTACACCTTC.

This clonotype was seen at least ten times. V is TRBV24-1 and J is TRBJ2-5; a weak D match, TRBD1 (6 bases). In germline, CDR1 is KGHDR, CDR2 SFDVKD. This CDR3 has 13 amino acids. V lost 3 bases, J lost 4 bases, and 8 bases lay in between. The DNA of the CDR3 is TGTGCCACCAGTGATACAGGGTCAGAGACCCAGTACTTC. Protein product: CATSDTGSETQYF.

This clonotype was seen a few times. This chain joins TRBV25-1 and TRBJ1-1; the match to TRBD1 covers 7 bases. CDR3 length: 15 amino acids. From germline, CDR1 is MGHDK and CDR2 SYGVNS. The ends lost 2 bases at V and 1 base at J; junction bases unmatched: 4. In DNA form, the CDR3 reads TGTGCCAGCAGTGAAAGGACAGGTGAGAACACTGAAGCTTTCTTT. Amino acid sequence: CASSERTGENTEAFF.

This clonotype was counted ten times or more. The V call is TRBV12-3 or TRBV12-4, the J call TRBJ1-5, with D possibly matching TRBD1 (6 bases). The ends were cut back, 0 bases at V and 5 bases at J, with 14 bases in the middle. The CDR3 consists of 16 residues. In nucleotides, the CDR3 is TGTGCCAGCAGTTTAGCGCTCGGGGGCGTCGATCAGCCCCAGCATTTT. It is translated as CASSLALGGVDQPQHF.